What follows are 28 T cell receptor beta chains derived from one specimen sequenced in a study of beta chain features in type 1 diabetes (dated by TCRdb to 2016 to 2018). The library was made by the immunoSEQ multiplex PCR assay. The High Capacity cDNA Reverse Transcription Kit was used to reverse transcribe all of the isolated RNA, meaning that expressed TCRB transcripts were what got sequenced. Not all clones reach the TCRdb copy of this immuneACCESS table, which keeps in-frame sequences only. Checked studies attribute under half of the gap to unresolved V genes and leave the rest unexplained. Recorded for this sample are hundreds of thousands of clones; roughly a sixth of them occurred a single time. The ten biggest clones cover about 0.086% of the sample. What was sequenced was naive CD4+ T cells from blood. Reading the label with the study, this specimen's cell subset or site is: true naive CD4+ T cells. These receptors came from a man between 18 and 29 years old in good health.

The chain couples TRBV29-1 to TRBJ2-3, with 7 bases lining up with TRBD2. The CDR3 covers 14 residues. Germline CDR1 reads SQVTM; CDR2 reads ANQGSEA. The J segment lost 7 bases and the V segment lost 6 bases, leaving 13 bases of the junction unmatched. CDR3 coding DNA: TGCAGCGTGCCCCTGGCGGGAGTATCAAATACGCAGTATTTT. Protein: CSVPLAGVSNTQYF.

The rearrangement links TRBV9 to TRBJ2-2; TRBD2 might be the D (6 bases). The V gene's germline CDR1 is SGDLS and CDR2 YYNGEE. The V gene lost 0 bases and the J gene lost 13 bases, with 13 bases spanning the gap. This CDR3 contains 13 residues. The CDR3 loop reads CASSVGGGTGLFF. CDR3 sequence (DNA): TGTGCCAGCAGCGTAGGAGGCGGGACGGGGCTGTTTTTT.

This clone showed up just a few times. V and J are TRBV9 and TRBJ2-4; D ambiguous. Germline V gene lookup returns CDR1 SGDLS and CDR2 YYNGEE. V shed 0 bases and J shed 4 bases, with 8 bases lying between them. This CDR3 is built from 14 residues. DNA of the CDR3: TGTGCCAGCAGCGTAGATACAAATAAAAACATTCAGTACTTC. Amino acid sequence: CASSVDTNKNIQYF.

This clone was recorded a few times. V usage is TRBV6-8 and J usage is TRBJ1-3, with a possible D match to TRBD1 (6 bases). The V gene lost 4 bases and the J gene lost 0 bases, with 7 bases spanning the gap. Germline lookup yields CDR1 MNHGY and CDR2 SAAAGT. CDR3 length equals 14 residues. In DNA form, the CDR3 reads TGTGCCAGCAGTTGGGACAACTCTGGAAACACCATATATTTT. It yields the protein CASSWDNSGNTIYF.

A few counts support this clone. The chain uses TRBV18 and TRBJ2-5, with a possible D match to TRBD2 (6 bases). Trimming took off 2 bases at V and 2 bases at J, with 9 bases between the two ends. Germline CDR1 is KGHSH and CDR2 is LQKENI. The CDR3 loop spans 14 amino acids. The CDR3 here is CASSPSGGQETQYF. The CDR3 bases are TGTGCCAGCTCACCATCCGGGGGTCAAGAGACCCAGTACTTC.

The chain recombines TRBV7-9 with TRBJ1-5; possible D gene TRBD1, 5 bases. Trimming pared 3 bases from V and 7 bases from J, leaving 7 bases between. The germline V gene encodes CDR1 SEHNR and CDR2 FQNEAQ (reference sequence). The CDR3 is 12 residues long. The CDR3 bases are TGTGCCAGCAGCTTGAAGGGGCAGCCCCAGCATTTT. Protein product: CASSLKGQPQHF.

J is TRBJ1-6 and V is TRBV25-1, with TRBD1 matching over 8 bases. The V gene end was trimmed by 3 bases and the J gene end by 7 bases; junction bases not matched to a gene: 5. The CDR3 has 15 amino acids. Per germline, CDR1 MGHDK and CDR2 SYGVNS. CDR3 in DNA: TGTGCCAGCAGTGAGGCAGGGGGCAGCAATTCACCCCTCCACTTT. It codes for CASSEAGGSNSPLHF.

The chain couples TRBV7-2 to TRBJ2-7; 7 bases are a match to TRBD2. The germline CDR1 and CDR2 sequences are SGHTA and FQGNSA. Trimming took 4 bases from V and 1 from J; bases not matched to a gene: 7. The CDR3 runs 15 residues. CDR3: CASSSSSGASYEQYF. In DNA form, the CDR3 reads TGTGCCAGCAGCTCGTCTAGCGGAGCGTCCTACGAGCAGTACTTC.

This clone has just a few counts. This chain links TRBV9 with TRBJ1-2, with TRBD1 identical over 7 bases. Germline V gene lookup returns CDR1 SGDLS and CDR2 YYNGEE. V lost 4 bases and J lost 7; bases outside the gene matches: 13. CDR3 size: 15 residues. The CDR3 bases are TGTGCCAGCAGCCTCAGACAGGGCGCGCTCGGTGGCTACACCTTC. Translating gives CASSLRQGALGGYTF.

The chain joins TRBV5-1 to TRBJ2-1, with 10 bases aligning to TRBD2. Trimming at V came to 4 bases and at J to 7 bases, leaving 11 bases not matched to a gene. The germline V gene encodes CDR1 SGHRS and CDR2 YFSETQ. The CDR3 consists of 16 residues. CDR3 residues: CASSGVLAGGGNEQFF. DNA for the CDR3: TGCGCCAGCAGCGGGGTATTAGCGGGAGGTGGTAATGAGCAGTTCTTC.

This clone was seen a few times. V is TRBV5-1 and J is TRBJ2-7; no clear D gene. Trimming removed 0 bases at V and 5 bases at J, with 15 bases between. CDR3 length: 15 residues. Germline loops: CDR1 SGHRS, CDR2 YFSETQ. Here the CDR3 reads CASSLVPVGWDEQYF. The CDR3 DNA reads as TGCGCCAGCAGCTTGGTACCTGTTGGGTGGGACGAGCAGTACTTC.

Only a few counts were recorded for this clone. The chain links TRBV5-4 to TRBJ1-1; no clear D. Looked up from germline, CDR1 is SGHNT and CDR2 is YYREEE (reference sequence). The CDR3 runs 14 residues. Trimming cost V 2 bases and J 4 bases, with 12 bases left between them. The CDR3 loop is CASSLAIWGTEAFF. The DNA of the CDR3 is TGTGCCAGCAGCTTAGCGATCTGGGGCACTGAAGCTTTCTTT.

In its sample, this clone was seen a few times. The chain recombines TRBV7-9 with TRBJ2-6; the D is unclear. Trimming stripped 6 bases from V and 0 bases from J, with 15 bases between. CDR3 length equals 17 residues. Germline V lookup: CDR1 SEHNR, CDR2 FQNEAQ (reference sequence). The CDR3 protein is CASSRITATSGANVLTF. The CDR3 DNA reads as TGTGCCAGCAGTCGAATCACCGCGACCTCTGGGGCCAACGTCCTGACTTTC.

This clone was detected a few times. This chain's CDR3 is CASSLLYRVYNEQFF. CDR3 in DNA: TGTGCCAGCAGCTTACTTTACCGGGTCTACAATGAGCAGTTCTTC. This chain joins TRBV7-2 and TRBJ2-1; no definite D call. CDR3 length: 15 amino acids. The germline CDR1 and CDR2 sequences are SGHTA and FQGNSA. The germline V and J ends were trimmed by 2 bases and 3 bases, with 11 bases remaining between them. Full variable domain (missing parts from reference TRBV7-2 and TRBJ2-1): GAGVSQSPSNKVTEKGKDVELRCDPISGHTALYWYRQSLGQGLEFLIYFQGNSAPDKSGLPSDRFSAERTGGSVSTLTIQRTQQEDSAVYLCASSLLYRVYNEQFFGPGTRLTVL.

The CDR3 spells CAISRLAGQYNEQFF. CDR3 in DNA: TGTGCCATCAGCAGACTAGCGGGACAATACAATGAGCAGTTCTTC. The chain carries TRBV10-3 and TRBJ2-1; 11 nucleotides line up with TRBD2. The V gene's germline CDR1 is ENHRY and CDR2 SYGVKD. With V trimmed by 6 bases and J by 4 bases, 5 bases remained unmatched. CDR3 length: 15 residues.

This clone was seen more than once but under ten times. The chain carries TRBV29-1 and TRBJ2-3, with 7 positions matching TRBD2. Germline assignment: CDR1 SQVTM and CDR2 ANQGSEA. The V and J ends lost 7 bases and 2 bases, in that order; junction bases with no gene match: 6. The CDR3 has 13 residues. CDR3 DNA: TGCAGCGGTGGCGGGGGAAACACAGATACGCAGTATTTT. The encoded protein is CSGGGGNTDTQYF.

The J gene is TRBJ1-2, the V gene TRBV4-1, with D uncertain. Germline CDR1 and CDR2: MGHRA and YSYEKL. The CDR3 spans 12 residues. The V and J ends lost 0 bases and 5 bases respectively, with 4 bases between them. CDR3 protein: CASSQEAYGYTF. For the CDR3, the DNA is TGCGCCAGCAGCCAAGAAGCTTATGGCTACACCTTC.

This clone has just a few counts. The chain employs TRBV2 and TRBJ2-3; 8 bases are a match to TRBD2. V was clipped by 7 bases and J by 3 bases; unmatched bases: 9. The CDR3 is 15 residues long. Germline V CDR1 and CDR2: SNHLY, FYNNEI. The CDR3 DNA is TGTGCCAGCATTCTACGGGGGGGCTTAACAGATACGCAGTATTTT. Translation gives CASILRGGLTDTQYF.

This chain connects TRBV19 to TRBJ1-2; D is undetermined. Trimming removed 4 bases from V and 3 bases from J, with 12 bases in between. Germline V gene lookup returns CDR1 LNHDA and CDR2 SQIVND (reference sequence). The CDR3 consists of 14 residues. CDR3: CASSNPGSYYGYTF. CDR3 nucleotide sequence: TGTGCCAGTAGTAATCCGGGATCGTACTATGGCTACACCTTC.

This clone has a handful of counts. The chain is built from TRBV11-2 and TRBJ2-7; 7 bases agree with TRBD1. Germline V CDR1 and CDR2: SGHAT, FQNNGV. V lost 5 bases to trimming and J lost 4 bases; unmatched junction nucleotides: 5. The CDR3 runs 13 residues. The CDR3 sequence: CASSLYRGYEQYF. CDR3 nucleotides: TGTGCCAGCAGCCTTTACAGGGGTTACGAGCAGTACTTC. Based on the CDR3 plus reference TRBV11-2 and TRBJ2-7, the full variable domain is EAGVAQSPRYKIIEKRQSVAFWCNPISGHATLYWYQQILGQGPKLLIQFQNNGVVDDSQLPKDRFSAERLKGVDSTLKIQPAKLEDSAVYLCASSLYRGYEQYFGPGTRLTVT.

The sample holds a few counts of this clone. The genes are TRBV6-5 and TRBJ2-3, with 8 bases aligning to TRBD2. Germline V gene sequence: CDR1 MNHEY, CDR2 SVGAGI. The trim removed 6 bases at V and 12 bases at J, leaving 5 bases unmatched. The CDR3 contains 11 residues. CDR3 region: CASSPGGVQYF. The CDR3 bases are TGTGCCAGCAGCCCGGGAGGGGTCCAGTATTTT.

V usage is TRBV9 and J usage is TRBJ1-1, with 7 bases identical to TRBD1. Germline V gene lookup returns CDR1 SGDLS and CDR2 YYNGEE. The CDR3 is made up of 14 amino acids. The ends lost 3 bases at V and 1 base at J; junction bases unmatched: 3. The CDR3 bases are TGTGCCAGCAGCGCAGACAGGGCGAACACTGAAGCTTTCTTT. This translates into CASSADRANTEAFF.

Note on this clone: Other DNA sequences within the sample encode an identical CDR3. This chain uses TRBV18 with TRBJ2-7; perhaps D is TRBD1 or TRBD2 (5 bases each). Germline V gene lookup returns CDR1 KGHSH and CDR2 LQKENI. CDR3 size: 13 residues. V was pared by 3 bases and J by 1 base, with 7 bases between. This CDR3 is CASSPGESYEQYF. As DNA, the CDR3 is TGTGCCAGCTCACCGGGGGAATCCTACGAGCAGTACTTC.

This clone was counted a few times. J is TRBJ1-4 and V is TRBV25-1; D is unresolved. There are 15 residues in the CDR3. V was shortened by 6 bases and J by 8 bases, with 19 bases between the two germline ends. Germline V gives CDR1 MGHDK, CDR2 SYGVNS. This CDR3 is CASSRMGVVGEKLFF. DNA of the CDR3: TGTGCCAGCAGCAGGATGGGAGTGGTAGGGGAAAAACTGTTTTTT.

This clone was detected only a few times. The chain recombines TRBV7-2 with TRBJ1-2; D ambiguous. Per the germline V gene, CDR1 is SGHTA and CDR2 is FQGNSA. V gave up 3 bases and J gave up 4 bases, with 12 bases separating them. CDR3 length equals 14 residues. The DNA for the CDR3 is TGTGCCAGCAGCTTCGCGATGAGAGTCTATGGCTACACCTTC. Its translation: CASSFAMRVYGYTF.

V and J are TRBV7-2 and TRBJ2-3; 10 bases are a match to TRBD2. The J segment lost 2 bases and the V segment lost 0 bases, leaving 5 bases of the junction unmatched. The CDR3 spans 17 residues. Germline V gene sequence: CDR1 SGHTA, CDR2 FQGNSA. CDR3 sequence reads: CASSLALAGADTDTQYF. CDR3 coding DNA: TGTGCCAGCAGCTTAGCGCTAGCGGGGGCTGACACAGATACGCAGTATTTT.

V gene TRBV25-1 combines with J gene TRBJ2-1; TRBD1 might be the D (5 bases). Between the trimmed V and J ends, which lost 3 bases and 9 bases, there was a span of 15 bases. The CDR3 runs to 14 residues. Germline V gene lookup returns CDR1 MGHDK and CDR2 SYGVNS. In DNA, the CDR3 is TGTGCCAGCAGTGACCTGACCCTAAGGGGTGAGCAGTTCTTC. Its translation: CASSDLTLRGEQFF.

This clone was counted between two and nine times. J is TRBJ2-2 and V is TRBV25-1; 8 positions agree with TRBD2. This CDR3 is built from 16 residues. Trimming removed 2 bases from V and 4 bases from J; junction bases left unmatched: 6. The V gene's germline CDR1 is MGHDK and CDR2 SYGVNS. The CDR3 sequence: CASSEQERGRTGELFF. Written as DNA, the CDR3 is TGTGCCAGCAGTGAACAGGAGCGGGGGCGCACCGGGGAGCTGTTTTTT.